Sequencing of this TCR beta chain was carried out in a study of shared T cell receptors in the human thymus. TCRdb's table, derived via immunoSEQ multiplex PCR, lists solely in-frame clones and lacks some. The repertoire includes 630,000 or so clones, about 89% of them detected once, and roughly 0.0094% sits in the top ten. Germline CDR1 and CDR2: SGHVS and FQNEAQ. The CDR3 has 20 residues. The J segment lost 3 bases and the V segment lost 0 bases, leaving 15 bases of the junction unmatched. The sample also formed part of further work on human thymus T cells. That source notes: The donor group consisted of healthy Finnish infants who were having corrective surgery for congenital heart defects. Resections from corrective heart surgery supplied the thymus tissue. Repertoires sampled from thymus and blood appeared biased in V and J gene usage. Thymic repertoires from unrelated individuals overlapped highly, related research reported.

The sequence was collected from a boy under two years old with a congenital heart defect. The V and J genes are TRBV7-8 and TRBJ2-1, with 9 bases identical to TRBD2. What was sequenced was thymocytes. DNA of the CDR3: TGTGCCAGCAGCTTAGCGACCCTATTAAAGACTAGCGGATACTACAATGAGCAGTTCTTC. This translates into CASSLATLLKTSGYYNEQFF.